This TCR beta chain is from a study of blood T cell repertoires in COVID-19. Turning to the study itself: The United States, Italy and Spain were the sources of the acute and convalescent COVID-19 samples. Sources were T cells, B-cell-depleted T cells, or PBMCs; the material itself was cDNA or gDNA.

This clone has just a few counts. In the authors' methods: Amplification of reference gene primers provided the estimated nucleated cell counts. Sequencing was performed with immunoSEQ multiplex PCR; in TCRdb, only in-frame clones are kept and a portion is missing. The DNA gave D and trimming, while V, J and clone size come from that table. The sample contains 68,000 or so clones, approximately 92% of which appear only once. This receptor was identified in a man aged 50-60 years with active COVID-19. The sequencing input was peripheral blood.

The CDR3 DNA is TGTGCCAGTAGTACCCCCGAGGGGAGGTCACCCCTCCACTTT. Translated, it gives CASSTPEGRSPLHF. The chain employs TRBV19 and TRBJ1-6; TRBD1 is a possible D gene (5 bases). The germline CDR1 and CDR2 sequences are LNHDA and SQIVND (reference sequence). This CDR3 has 14 residues. Trimming pared 4 bases from V and 10 bases from J, leaving 14 bases between. The complete variable domain, with remaining parts taken from reference TRBV19 and TRBJ1-6, reads DGGITQSPKYLFRKEGQNVTLSCEQNLNHDAMYWYRQDPGQGLRLIYYSQIVNDFQKGDIAEGYSVSREKKESFPLTVTSAQKNPTAFYLCASSTPEGRSPLHFGNGTRLTVT.